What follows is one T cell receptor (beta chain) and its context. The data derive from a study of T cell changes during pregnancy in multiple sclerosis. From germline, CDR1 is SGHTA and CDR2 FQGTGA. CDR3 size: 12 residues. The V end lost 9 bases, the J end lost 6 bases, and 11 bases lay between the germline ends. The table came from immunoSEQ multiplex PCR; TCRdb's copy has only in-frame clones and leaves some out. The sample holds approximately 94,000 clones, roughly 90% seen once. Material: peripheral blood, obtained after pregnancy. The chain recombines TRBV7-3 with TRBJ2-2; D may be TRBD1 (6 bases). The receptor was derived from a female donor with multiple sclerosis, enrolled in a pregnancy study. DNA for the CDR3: TGTGCCAGTACAGGGAGCCCCGGGGAGCTGTTTTTT. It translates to CASTGSPGELFF.